The 6 T cell receptor beta chains in this list originate from one sample, sequenced in a study of T cell responses to AZD1222 COVID-19 vaccine. Data came from immunoSEQ multiplex PCR; TCRdb stores just in-frame clones and leaves some out. Of roughly 150,000 clones in the sample, 90% were seen once. The sequences come from peripheral blood, collected 28 days after the second AZD1222 dose. The receptors here all came from an adult who received the AZD1222 COVID-19 vaccine.

A few counts support this clone. The chain is built from TRBV28 and TRBJ2-1; TRBD1 matches at 7 bases. CDR3 length: 17 amino acids. V dropped 7 bases and J dropped 5; count of bases not matched to a gene: 17. Germline V CDR1 and CDR2: MDHEN, SYDVKM. The CDR3 DNA reads TGTGCCAGCACCAAGTCTTGGGGTGGCAGGGGGAACAATGAGCAGTTCTTC. Its protein is CASTKSWGGRGNNEQFF. The whole variable domain, filled in from reference TRBV28 and TRBJ2-1, reads DVKVTQSSRYLVKRTGEKVFLECVQDMDHENMFWYRQDPGLGLRLIYFSYDVKMKEKGDIPEGYSVSREKKERFSLILESASTNQTSMYLCASTKSWGGRGNNEQFFGPGTRLTVL.

The chain has TRBV19 and TRBJ1-5, with 11 bases aligning to TRBD1. This CDR3 contains 15 residues. The ends lost 6 bases at V and 5 bases at J; junction bases unmatched: 6. Germline V gene lookup returns CDR1 LNHDA and CDR2 SQIVND (reference sequence). The CDR3 loop reads CASSGTGGTHQPQHF. The CDR3 bases are TGTGCCAGTAGCGGGACAGGGGGGACTCATCAGCCCCAGCATTTT.

This clone is a singleton in its sample. The chain has TRBV5-4 and TRBJ2-5; D perhaps matches TRBD2 (5 bases). Looked up from germline, CDR1 is SGHNT and CDR2 is YYREEE (reference sequence). Trimming took 1 base from V and 5 from J, leaving 21 bases between them. The CDR3 runs to 17 residues. The CDR3 DNA follows: TGTGCCAGCAGCTTGATGAGTTCGGGGTTTTCTAGGGAGACCCAGTACTTC. It specifies CASSLMSSGFSRETQYF. The complete variable domain, with remaining parts taken from reference TRBV5-4 and TRBJ2-5, reads ETGVTQSPTHLIKTRGQQVTLRCSSQSGHNTVSWYQQALGQGPQFIFQYYREEENGRGNFPPRFSGLQFPNYSSELNVNALELDDSALYLCASSLMSSGFSRETQYFGPGTRLLVL.

This rearrangement joins TRBV28 to TRBJ2-5; 14 bases are a match to TRBD2. Germline CDR1 reads MDHEN; CDR2 reads SYDVKM. Unmatched junction bases numbered 1, after V lost 4 bases and J lost 3 bases. This CDR3 is 15 amino acids long. The CDR3 DNA reads TGTGCCAGCAGTTCGACTAGCGGGGGGGAAGAGACCCAGTACTTC. This sequence encodes CASSSTSGGEETQYF.

The J gene is TRBJ2-7, the V gene TRBV10-3; D perhaps matches TRBD2 (5 bases). The CDR3 spans 14 residues. Per the germline V gene, CDR1 is ENHRY and CDR2 is SYGVKD. Trimming took 3 bases from V and 3 from J, leaving 12 bases between them. CDR3 in amino acids: CAISDGNDYYEQYF. CDR3 bases: TGTGCCATCAGTGATGGGAACGACTACTACGAGCAGTACTTC.

The V gene is TRBV28, the J gene TRBJ1-6; 7 bases align to TRBD1. This CDR3 is 14 amino acids long. Germline V gene sequence: CDR1 MDHEN, CDR2 SYDVKM. The J segment lost 6 bases and the V segment lost 5 bases, leaving 4 bases of the junction unmatched. The CDR3 bases are TGTGCCAGCAGTACCGGGACAGCTAATTCACCCCTCCACTTT. It translates to CASSTGTANSPLHF.